These 8 T cell receptor beta chains were all obtained from the same sample, sequenced in a study of cytomegalovirus exposure and HLA in healthy donors. Some clones are missing from TCRdb's copy, which holds only in-frame ones; the method was immunoSEQ multiplex PCR. Of 90,000 to 100,000 clones listed, roughly 87% were seen once; the top ten hold around 6%. The material sequenced was PBMCs. The receptors shown here come from a man aged 18 to 30 in good health and CMV-seropositive.

The chain employs TRBV2 and TRBJ2-7, with TRBD1 matching 9 bases. This CDR3 contains 14 residues. V was pared by 3 bases and J by 4 bases, with 4 bases of the junction left unmatched. The germline V gene encodes CDR1 SNHLY and CDR2 FYNNEI. The CDR3 nucleotides are TGTGCCAGCAGTGACTTACAGGGGGCATACGAGCAGTACTTC. Protein: CASSDLQGAYEQYF.

This chain connects TRBV7-2 to TRBJ2-5; tentative D call: TRBD2 (5 bases). Germline loops: CDR1 SGHTA, CDR2 FQGNSA. The CDR3 has 19 residues. The ends were cut back, 4 bases at V and 0 bases at J, with 24 bases in the middle. The CDR3 nucleotides read TGTGCCAGCAGCTCGTTATTAAGGAGGCCCATTAAGTACCAAGAGACCCAGTACTTC. It is translated as CASSSLLRRPIKYQETQYF. The variable domain in full, with the rest retrieved from reference TRBV7-2 and TRBJ2-5, is GAGVSQSPSNKVTEKGKDVELRCDPISGHTALYWYRQSLGQGLEFLIYFQGNSAPDKSGLPSDRFSAERTGGSVSTLTIQRTQQEDSAVYLCASSSLLRRPIKYQETQYFGPGTRLLVL.

This chain links TRBV10-2 with TRBJ2-7, with 12 positions matching TRBD2. Unmatched junction bases numbered 5, after V lost 2 bases and J lost 3 bases. Germline assignment: CDR1 WSHSY and CDR2 SAAADI. The CDR3 is made up of 16 amino acids. CDR3 residues: CASSEPGLAGSYEQYF. DNA of the CDR3: TGCGCCAGCAGTGAGCCCGGACTAGCGGGAAGCTACGAGCAGTACTTC.

The V gene is TRBV5-6, the J gene TRBJ2-5; weak D call: TRBD1 (5 bases). Germline V CDR1 and CDR2: SGHDT, YYEEEE. The CDR3 covers 15 residues. Trimming took 4 bases from V and 1 from J, leaving 14 bases between them. The CDR3, as DNA: TGTGCCAGCAGCCCTATACAGGCCCTCCAAGAGACCCAGTACTTC. Protein sequence: CASSPIQALQETQYF.

V gene TRBV11-3 combines with J gene TRBJ2-1; tentative D call: TRBD2 (5 bases). The V and J ends lost 1 base and 7 bases respectively, with 11 bases between them. Germline-derived CDR1 and CDR2 are SGHNT and YENEEA. This CDR3 has 14 residues. The CDR3 DNA follows: TGTGCCAGCAGCTTAGGAGGGCAGATTAATGAGCAGTTCTTC. Translated, it gives CASSLGGQINEQFF. Based on the CDR3 plus reference TRBV11-3 and TRBJ2-1, the full variable domain is EAGVVQSPRYKIIEKKQPVAFWCNPISGHNTLYWYLQNLGQGPELLIRYENEEAVDDSQLPKDRFSAERLKGVDSTLKIQPAELGDSAVYLCASSLGGQINEQFFGPGTRLTVL.

The chain recombines TRBV27 with TRBJ1-2, with D possibly being TRBD1 (5 bases). Germline V gene lookup returns CDR1 MNHEY and CDR2 SMNVEV (reference sequence). V lost 2 bases and J lost 2, with 9 bases in between. This CDR3 has 14 amino acids. The chain's CDR3 is CASSLDRRNYGYTF. The CDR3 DNA reads as TGTGCCAGCAGTTTAGACAGAAGAAACTATGGCTACACCTTC.

This clone has only one observation. The genes are TRBV19 and TRBJ2-1; 7 bases align to TRBD1. This CDR3 spans 13 amino acids. The germline V gene has CDR1 LNHDA and CDR2 SQIVND (reference sequence). J lost 10 bases, V lost 4 bases, and 7 bases had no gene match. CDR3 region: CASSTEPRGEQFF. The DNA of the CDR3 is TGTGCCAGTAGTACCGAACCCAGGGGGGAGCAGTTCTTC. The complete variable domain, with remaining parts taken from reference TRBV19 and TRBJ2-1, reads DGGITQSPKYLFRKEGQNVTLSCEQNLNHDAMYWYRQDPGQGLRLIYYSQIVNDFQKGDIAEGYSVSREKKESFPLTVTSAQKNPTAFYLCASSTEPRGEQFFGPGTRLTVL.

The chain carries TRBV2 and TRBJ1-5; 9 bases agree with TRBD1. V gave up 6 bases and J gave up 4 bases; unmatched junction bases: 1. Germline V lookup: CDR1 SNHLY, CDR2 FYNNEI. This CDR3 comprises 13 residues. The CDR3 region is CASRGTGNQPQHF. CDR3 DNA sequence: TGTGCCAGCAGGGGGACAGGGAATCAGCCCCAGCATTTT.